The clone carrying this TCR beta chain was counted at least ten times. Its specificity is unknown. These data originate in a study of response to subunit inactivated influenza vaccine. Study conclusions and caveats: A suggestion made by the authors is that each seasonal influenza vaccination recruits few new T cells.

With V trimmed by 0 bases and J by 4 bases, 12 bases remained unmatched. Per the germline V gene, CDR1 is SGHRS and CDR2 is YFSETQ. The CDR3 loop spans 17 amino acids. Using its own MiXCR run on the RT-PCR reads, TCRdb lists one record per CDR3 protein. The sample records approximately 570,000 distinct CDR3 sequences, approximately 7.7% being singletons. This TCR came from a man aged 50-75 years who received an inactivated influenza vaccine. The V and J genes are TRBV5-1 and TRBJ2-7, with TRBD1 matching over 8 bases. The specimen comprised PBMCs from blood, sampled around 25 months after vaccination. The CDR3 is CASSLGGSGTGYYEQYF. As DNA, the CDR3 is TGCGCCAGCAGCTTGGGAGGGTCCGGGACAGGATATTACGAGCAGTACTTC.